Included here is one TCR beta chain sequence, with context. Synthesis of TCR beta cDNA was carried out from 450 to 650 ng total RNA with a constant-region primer. Nested multiplex PCR, run for three rounds with slightly modified ARM-PCR, yielded TCR beta libraries. TRBV1-TRBV30 forward primers paired with a C-beta reverse primer were used in the first two PCR rounds, which ran about 11 cycles each. TCRdb independently ran MiXCR on the multiplex PCR reads; one entry per CDR3 protein. The sample yields about 48,000 distinct CDR3 sequences, about three quarters seen once. The data belong to a study of tumor-infiltrating lymphocytes in primary liver carcinoma. Investigators took RNA and DNA out together from about 21-30 mg of unsorted bulk tissue. CDR3 length equals 19 residues. CDR1 is SGHAT and CDR2 is FQNNGV in the germline V gene.

The TCR sequence derives from a man aged 35 to 55 with primary liver carcinoma and hepatitis B virus infection. V and J are TRBV11-2 and TRBJ2-2; D might be TRBD1 (6 bases). The sequenced sample consisted of liver tumor tissue from sampling region 3. The subset denotes: tumor region T3, left-lateral pole. The CDR3 DNA sequence: TGTACCGGCAGCTTAAATCGAGGGGGAGTGCGCCCGAACACCGGGGAGCTGTTTTTT. This gives the protein CTGSLNRGGVRPNTGELFF.